Given below is one T cell receptor (beta chain) in context. Its antigen is unidentified. The germline V gene encodes CDR1 DFQATT and CDR2 SNEGSKA (reference sequence). The CDR3 length is 12 residues. V lost 6 bases, J lost 7 bases, and 13 bases lay in between. These data belong to a study of spatial heterogeneity in lung cancer. Study details: A consistent excess of beta-chain over alpha-chain sequences was detected.

TCRdb passed the 5' RACE reads through MiXCR, listing each CDR3 protein once. This table holds over 75,000 distinct CDR3 sequences, around 21% found once. This sample's time point: sample taken at primary tumor resection. No cells were sorted before sequencing. The whole RNA sequenced was extracted from tumor, nontumor lung or frozen PBMC. Findings and caveats of the study: Relative to follow-up, resection was when ubiquitous expanded tumor TCRs appeared more in blood.

The rearrangement uses TRBV20-1 and TRBJ1-5; D remains ambiguous. The sample consisted of PBMCs, taken at surgery. The source of this sequence is a male donor with early-stage non-small cell lung cancer. The chain's CDR3 is CSARVDRQPQHF. The CDR3 bases are TGCAGTGCCCGGGTCGACCGCCAGCCCCAGCATTTT.